This T cell receptor (beta chain) was identified during a study of cytomegalovirus exposure and HLA in healthy donors. Study-level information: Counted in an early data release were roughly 81 million unique TCRs from HLA-typed donors. Study results and caveats: TCR beta chain V- and J-gene trimming was linked, in a later analysis, to a missense variant in DCLRE1C. Links to common viral pathogens appeared, in a later analysis, for several of the most significant clusters. In an earlier analysis, in approximately 570 donors, most V segments appeared productive either ~90% or ~30% of the time.

A single count supports this clone. No antigen is known for it. The PCR was carried out with 60 Vbeta primers and 13 Jbeta primers. This table comes from immunoSEQ multiplex PCR, and its TCRdb copy is limited to in-frame clones, with some not included. The sample includes over 65,000 clones, more than 60% of them seen just once. V shed 5 bases and J shed 2 bases, with 7 bases lying between them. The CDR3 covers 14 residues. In germline, CDR1 is MNHEY, CDR2 SMNVEV (reference sequence). This TCR was recovered from a man between 40 and 49 years old in good health and CMV-seronegative. The chain joins TRBV27 to TRBJ2-6, with a tentative D call TRBD2 (5 bases). The sample comprised PBMCs. CDR3 region: CASSRGTGANVLTF. The CDR3 DNA reads TGTGCCAGCAGTAGAGGGACTGGGGCCAACGTCCTGACTTTC. The complete variable domain, with remaining parts taken from reference TRBV27 and TRBJ2-6, reads EAQVTQNPRYLITVTGKKLTVTCSQNMNHEYMSWYRQDPGLGLRQIYYSMNVEVTDKGDVPEGYKVSRKEKRNFPLILESPSPNQTSLYFCASSRGTGANVLTFGAGSRLTVL.